This T cell receptor beta chain was found in a study of cytomegalovirus exposure and HLA in healthy donors. Study-level information: HLA-typed donors were the source of roughly 80 million unique TCRs held in an early data release.

With respect to this clone: Its antigen is not known.

A multiplex PCR was run with 60 Vbeta primers and 13 Jbeta primers. Assay used: immunoSEQ multiplex PCR; TCRdb lists only in-frame clones, some missing. This table holds about 130,000 clones. The study's findings and limits: Overall, roughly 170 TCR beta chains were annotated as cytomegalovirus-associated. A missense variant in DCLRE1C was later tied to TCR beta V- and J-gene trimming.

The sequenced sample consisted of PBMCs. The TCR comes from a man younger than 35 in good health and CMV-seronegative.

The CDR3 DNA reads TGCGCCAGCAGGTCCGACATGACAGGTACGGACACTGAAGCTTTCTTT. This gives the protein CASRSDMTGTDTEAFF. V is TRBV5-1 and J is TRBJ1-1; the D gene is possibly TRBD1 (6 bases). CDR3 length equals 16 residues. Germline CDR1 SGHRS, CDR2 YFSETQ. V was pared by 5 bases and J by 3 bases, with 20 bases between.